One T cell receptor beta chain is described in this entry. Its antigen is as yet unknown. The sample originates from a study of PD-1 blockade in classical Hodgkin lymphoma. Study summary: Administration of nivolumab to patients was at 3 mg/kg intravenously every 2 weeks. Study outcomes and limitations: Complete responders entered with baseline diversity on par with newly diagnosed patients, the results showed. CD8+ TCR diversity did not rise significantly by C4D1, unlike CD4+.

Each patient's relapse followed autologous stem cell transplantation, and brentuximab vedotin exposure varied. Best overall response was complete response, partial response or progressive disease in these relapsed/refractory classical Hodgkin lymphoma patients. CDR1 is SEHNR, CDR2 FQNEAQ, per germline (reference sequence). CDR3 size: 14 residues. The V end lost 2 bases, the J end lost 1 base, and 8 bases lay between the germline ends. Clones were sequenced by immunoSEQ multiplex PCR, and TCRdb holds only the in-frame ones, with some missing. The sample has around 42,000 clones; 60% to 75% are singletons.

The source of this sequence is a human donor with classical Hodgkin lymphoma. V usage is TRBV7-9 and J usage is TRBJ1-1; D is undetermined. The material sequenced was peripheral blood mononuclear cells (PBMCs), taken at baseline. The CDR3 DNA reads TGTGCCAGCAGCTTATTAGCGGGGAACACTGAAGCTTTCTTT. As protein: CASSLLAGNTEAFF.